These T cell receptor beta chains were read from a single sample in a study of blood T cell repertoires in COVID-19. Repertoires were generated with immunoSEQ multiplex PCR, while TCRdb's copy carries only in-frame clones and drops some. Of some 290,000 clones listed, around 87% are singletons. Sample: peripheral blood. Source of these receptors: a woman aged 50 to 60 who had recovered from COVID-19. Both conserved end residues are part of each CDR3. The order of the fields is D gene, clone size, J gene, V gene, CDR3 DNA, CDR3 protein. The D gene is left open where the match is weak. Clone size is not always given. Where it is, it says once, few, many or a class for expanded clones.

NA NA TRBJ1-5 TRBV7-9 TGTGCCAGCAGCTTAGCTCCGGATCAGCCCCAGCATTTT CASSLAPDQPQHF
NA NA TRBJ2-7 TRBV3-1/TRBV3-2 TGTGCCAGCAGCCAAGATGTAGGGGGTCAGTACTTC CASSQDVGGQYF
TRBD1 NA TRBJ1-1 TRBV6-5 TGTGCCAGCAGGCTAGACAGGGTAAGAACTGAAGCTTTCTTT CASRLDRVRTEAFF
TRBD1 NA TRBJ2-2 TRBV28 TGTGCCAGCAGGGCATCCGGACAGGGAAACACCGGGGAGCTGTTTTTT CASRASGQGNTGELFF
NA few TRBJ2-7 TRBV10-3 TGTGCCATCAGTGCCCCAACACAAAGCTCCTACGAGCAGTACTTC CAISAPTQSSYEQYF
NA once TRBJ1-1 TRBV3-1/TRBV3-2 TGTGCCAGCAGCCAAGAGGCGGGAAGGTCTGAAGCTTTCTTT CASSQEAGRSEAFF
NA few TRBJ2-7 TRBV13 TGTGCCAGCAGCTTGGCCCCGTGGAGCGGTTTTGGGTTGGATGAGTCCTACGAGCAGTACTTC CASSLAPWSGFGLDESYEQYF
NA once TRBJ1-6 TRBV5-6 TGTGCCAGCAGCCGCGGACAGCAAGTTCCCCTCCACTTT CASSRGQQVPLHF
TRBD2 NA TRBJ2-1 TRBV28 TGTGCCAGCAGAACTAGCGGGAGGGCCTTAGAGCAGTTCTTC CASRTSGRALEQFF
NA NA TRBJ1-5 TRBV7-2 TGTGCCAGCAGCCCGGGACACACTAGCAATCAGCCCCAGCATTTT CASSPGHTSNQPQHF
TRBD1 NA TRBJ1-2 TRBV25-1 TGTGCCAAAGCCCCCCGGGACAGACCTTATGGCTACACCTTC CAKAPRDRPYGYTF
NA NA TRBJ1-1 TRBV5-8 TGTGCCAGCAGCCGCGCTAGGAACACTGAAGCTTTCTTT CASSRARNTEAFF
NA NA TRBJ2-7 TRBV6-2/TRBV6-3 TGTGCCAGCAGTTACTTGGACTTTTCCTACGAGCAGTACTTC CASSYLDFSYEQYF
TRBD1 NA TRBJ1-1 TRBV30 TGTGCCCGACAGGGGGCATACACTGAAGCTTTCTTT CARQGAYTEAFF
NA NA TRBJ1-3 TRBV28 TGTGCCAGCAGTTTGCGGGGGAGCACCATATATTTT CASSLRGSTIYF
NA NA TRBJ1-1 TRBV14 TGTGCCAGCAGCCAAGCGGGTACTGAAGCTTTCTTT CASSQAGTEAFF
TRBD1 NA TRBJ1-3 TRBV28 TGTGCCAGCGAATACAGGGGCCGCTCTGGAAACACCATATATTTT CASEYRGRSGNTIYF
TRBD2 NA TRBJ2-5 TRBV12-5 TGTGCTAGTGCGACTAGCGGGGAGACCCAGTACTTC CASATSGETQYF
NA NA TRBJ2-5 TRBV5-4 TGTGCCAGCAGCTCGGGACTGGTGCGGGAGACCCAGTACTTC CASSSGLVRETQYF
TRBD2 NA TRBJ2-2 TRBV7-2 TGTGCCAGCAGCCCAGCGGGAGGGCCCCCCGCCGGGGAGCTGTTTTTT CASSPAGGPPAGELFF
NA NA TRBJ1-5 TRBV7-7 TGTGCTAGCAGCTTTGTGGGGCGCGGCAATCAGCCCCAGCATTTT CASSFVGRGNQPQHF
NA NA TRBJ2-2 TRBV7-2 TGTGCCAAGTCGAGACAGACCGGGGAGCTGTTTTTT CAKSRQTGELFF
TRBD2 NA TRBJ2-2 TRBV29-1 TGCAGCGTTAATAGCGGGAGTACGGCCGGGGAGCTGTTTTTT CSVNSGSTAGELFF
NA NA TRBJ1-2 TRBV3-1/TRBV3-2 TGTGCCAGCAGCCCCTTGTCCGACAGGACAACCGGCTACACCTTC CASSPLSDRTTGYTF
NA NA TRBJ2-7 TRBV5-1 TGCGCCAGCAGCTCAGAAGGCAGCGGACGCAAGCAGTACTTC CASSSEGSGRKQYF
NA once TRBJ1-3 TRBV4-3 TGCGCCAGCAGCCAAGCTGCTATAGGGGGTTCAGCTCTCCCTGGAAACACCATATATTTT CASSQAAIGGSALPGNTIYF
TRBD1 NA TRBJ1-1 TRBV6-6 TGTGCCAGCGGTATACAGGGGGGTACTGAAGCTTTCTTT CASGIQGGTEAFF
NA NA TRBJ1-1 TRBV30 TGTGCCTGGAGGCTTAGCACGAACACTGAAGCTTTCTTT CAWRLSTNTEAFF
NA NA TRBJ2-4 TRBV14 TGTGCCAGCAGCCAAGAGGAATACACCCGGGGAGGATTAGCCAAAAACATTCAGTACTTC CASSQEEYTRGGLAKNIQYF
TRBD1 NA TRBJ2-1 TRBV6-2/TRBV6-3 TGTGCCAGCAGTTATATCCTCGTGGGGACAGGGTACAATGAGCAGTTCTTC CASSYILVGTGYNEQFF
TRBD1 NA TRBJ2-2 TRBV2 TGTGCCAGCAGGGACGACAGGGTAATATCCGGGGAGCTGTTTTTT CASRDDRVISGELFF
NA NA TRBJ2-7 TRBV9 TGTGCCAGCAGCGCTTCCGACAGTTCCTACGAGCAGTACTTC CASSASDSSYEQYF
TRBD1 once TRBJ2-3 TRBV5-1 TGCGCCAGCAGCTTGGCGTTAGGGGGCGAGACAGATACGCAGTATTTT CASSLALGGETDTQYF
NA NA TRBJ2-2 TRBV7-8 TGTGCCAGCAGCTTTCTTGTCCTCTTACCTAATGGCGGGGAGCTGTTTTTT CASSFLVLLPNGGELFF
NA few TRBJ2-1 TRBV6-5 TGTGCCAGCAGCCGAATGCGGACTGTTTTGGAGCAGTTCTTC CASSRMRTVLEQFF
TRBD2 NA TRBJ2-1 TRBV2 TGTGCCAGCAGTGATAGGGTTAGGTCTATAGCGGGGGGGAGCTCCTACAATGAGCAGTTCTTC CASSDRVRSIAGGSSYNEQFF
TRBD2 once TRBJ2-6 TRBV5-1 TGCGCCAGCAGCTTGGGGACTAGCGGGGTAGGGACTGGGGCCAACGTCCTGACTTTC CASSLGTSGVGTGANVLTF
NA once TRBJ1-2 TRBV6-5 TGTGCCAGCAGCTACGAGGGAAGGCATGGCTACACCTTC CASSYEGRHGYTF
TRBD2 NA TRBJ2-1 TRBV24-1 TGTGCCACCAGTGACCCGGGACTAGCGGACAATGAGCAGTTCTTC CATSDPGLADNEQFF
TRBD1 NA TRBJ2-7 TRBV5-1 TGCGCCAGCAGCCACCGACAGGGGGCAGGATACGAGCAGTACTTC CASSHRQGAGYEQYF
NA NA TRBJ2-2 TRBV5-1 TGCGCCAGCGAACCGGGACACAACACCGGGGAGCTGTTTTTT CASEPGHNTGELFF
TRBD2 NA TRBJ2-3 TRBV20-1 TGCAGTGCTAGTAGAGTCGGTAGCGGGGGGGTGAGCACAGATACGCAGTATTTT CSASRVGSGGVSTDTQYF
TRBD1 many TRBJ2-7 TRBV5-8 TGTGCCAGCAGCCCGGGACAGGGGGAATCCTACGAGCAGTACTTC CASSPGQGESYEQYF
NA NA TRBJ1-2 TRBV5-6 TGTGCCAGCAGCTTGGATCCGACAGGCCCTTATGGCTACACCTTC CASSLDPTGPYGYTF
TRBD1 NA TRBJ1-1 TRBV9 TGTGCCAGCAGCCAACGACAGGGGGCGAACACTGAAGCTTTCTTT CASSQRQGANTEAFF
NA NA TRBJ2-5 TRBV29-1 TGCAGCGCCCCTGGCGCAGGAGGGACCCAGTACTTC CSAPGAGGTQYF
TRBD1 few TRBJ2-5 TRBV19 TGTGCCAGCACCCCCGGGACAGGGGAAGAGACCCAGTACTTC CASTPGTGEETQYF
TRBD1 NA TRBJ1-1 TRBV27 TGTGCCAGCAGTACTCAGGGGGCAATAGCGTGGACTGAAGCTTTCTTT CASSTQGAIAWTEAFF
NA once TRBJ2-1 TRBV7-2 TGTGCCAGCAGCTTAGCGACGAAGGGAGGGGGTGAGCAGTTCTTC CASSLATKGGGEQFF
NA NA TRBJ1-5 TRBV7-2 TGTGCCAGCAGCTCCCAGGTGGGTCAGCCCCAGCATTTT CASSSQVGQPQHF
NA NA TRBJ1-3 TRBV7-9 TGTGCCAGCAGCTTTGACAGAGCGTCTGGAAACACCATATATTTT CASSFDRASGNTIYF
NA NA TRBJ2-7 TRBV27 TGTGCCAGCGGACACGCATCGCGCGAGCAGTACTTC CASGHASREQYF